Below, 10 T cell receptor beta chains from the same sample are listed, as sequenced in a study of Ad26.COV2.S vaccination and SARS-CoV-2 variants. Noted treatment: around 19 received Ad26.COV2.S at low or high dose, single or two shots; 5 received placebo; per-sample allocation not given. The samples were gathered on day 63 after the first injection of vaccine or placebo. Repertoires were generated with immunoSEQ multiplex PCR, while TCRdb's copy carries only in-frame clones and drops some. Of about 500,000 clones in the sample, roughly nine tenths were seen once. Sequencing used peripheral blood, obtained in a trial of Ad26.COV2.S vaccine versus placebo. The receptors here all came from a person aged 18-65 years who received the Ad26.COV2.S COVID-19 vaccine or a placebo.

The chain carries TRBV6-2 or TRBV6-3 and TRBJ1-2, with D possibly TRBD1 on 6 matching bases. CDR1 MNHEY and CDR2 SVGEGT come from the germline V gene. The V end lost 6 bases, the J end lost 2 bases, and 13 bases lay between the germline ends. The CDR3 loop spans 14 amino acids. CDR3 bases: TGTGCCAGCAGCCGGAGGGGGGTCAACTATGGCTACACCTTC. Amino acids: CASSRRGVNYGYTF.

The V call is TRBV2, the J call TRBJ2-5; TRBD1 or TRBD2 may be the D gene (5 bases each). This CDR3 contains 16 residues. Germline V lookup: CDR1 SNHLY, CDR2 FYNNEI. V was cut by 4 bases and J by 4 bases, with 19 bases left in between. The CDR3 sequence is CASSVYSGTLGETQYF. In DNA form, the CDR3 reads TGTGCCAGCAGTGTTTATAGTGGGACCCTGGGAGAGACCCAGTACTTC.

The chain is built from TRBV10-3 and TRBJ2-1, with D tentatively TRBD1 (6 bases). The germline V and J ends were trimmed by 0 bases and 3 bases, with 15 bases remaining between them. Germline loops: CDR1 ENHRY, CDR2 SYGVKD. This CDR3 has 17 residues. The CDR3 DNA sequence: TGTGCCATCAGTGAGTCCCTGACAGGAGGCCTCTACAATGAGCAGTTCTTC. Its protein is CAISESLTGGLYNEQFF.

The rearrangement joins TRBV4-1 to TRBJ2-6; D gene uncertain. Trimming cost V 2 bases and J 2 bases, with 4 bases left between them. Germline CDR1 is MGHRA and CDR2 is YSYEKL. The CDR3 has 14 residues. In nucleotides, the CDR3 is TGCGCCAGCAGCCAACTCCCTGGGGCCAACGTCCTGACTTTC. Encoded protein: CASSQLPGANVLTF.

Concerning this clone itself: This sample includes further DNA sequences coding for the same CDR3. V is TRBV7-9 and J is TRBJ1-5, with D possibly matching TRBD1 (5 bases). This CDR3 has 12 amino acids. Trimming left V 3 bases short and J 7 bases short, with 7 bases between. Per the germline V gene, CDR1 is SEHNR and CDR2 is FQNEAQ (reference sequence). The CDR3 is CASSFRDQPQHF. The CDR3 region has the DNA TGTGCCAGCAGCTTCAGGGACCAGCCCCAGCATTTT.

This clone was detected only once. The rearrangement joins TRBV29-1 to TRBJ1-2, with TRBD1 identical over 7 bases. The CDR3 runs to 13 residues. With 0 bases clipped from V and 4 bases from J, the junction kept 2 bases outside the gene matches. Germline loops: CDR1 SQVTM, CDR2 ANQGSEA. As DNA, the CDR3 is TGCAGCGTTGAAGACAGGGGGGGCTATGGCTACACCTTC. This encodes CSVEDRGGYGYTF.

The chain combines TRBV27 with TRBJ1-5; perhaps TRBD1 as D (6 bases). Trimming cost V 6 bases and J 2 bases, with 11 bases left between them. Germline values: CDR1 MNHEY, CDR2 SMNVEV (reference sequence). CDR3 length: 14 residues. The CDR3 nucleotides are TGTGCCAGCAGCAACAGGGATGGCAATCAGCCCCAGCATTTT. Residues: CASSNRDGNQPQHF.

The rearrangement joins TRBV30 to TRBJ1-2, with TRBD1 identical over 8 bases. The V gene's germline CDR1 is GTSNPN and CDR2 SVGIG (reference sequence). V lost 5 bases, J lost 7 bases, and 15 bases stayed unmatched. This CDR3 comprises 15 residues. The CDR3 region has the DNA TGTGCCTGGTCTCGCCTTTTAGGACAGGGTCGTGGCTACACCTTC. It is translated as CAWSRLLGQGRGYTF.

The V gene is TRBV25-1, the J gene TRBJ2-5, with D possibly TRBD2 on 6 matching bases. Germline V CDR1 and CDR2: MGHDK, SYGVNS. This CDR3 region has 13 residues. The V and J ends lost 6 bases and 5 bases respectively, with 13 bases between them. This CDR3 is CASRGLVTETQYF. The CDR3, as DNA: TGTGCCAGCAGGGGACTGGTCACGGAGACCCAGTACTTC.

The chain joins TRBV3-1 (or the pseudogene TRBV3-2) to TRBJ2-7, with 7 nucleotides matching TRBD1. This CDR3 has 14 residues. Unmatched junction bases numbered 4, after V lost 2 bases and J lost 3 bases. The germline CDR1 and CDR2 sequences are LGHDT and YNNKEL (reference sequence). CDR3 in amino acids: CASSQTGQNYEQYF. CDR3 coding DNA: TGTGCCAGCAGCCAAACGGGACAGAACTACGAGCAGTACTTC.